The next 27 T cell receptor beta chains were all read from a single sample in a study of CD8+ T cells in alopecia areata. In each case, RNA was isolated and then reverse transcribed into cDNA as the sequencing template. Assay: immunoSEQ multiplex PCR; the TCRdb copy retains only in-frame clones and omits some. Counted here are 140,000 to 150,000 clones, around 51% occurring once; the ten biggest clones make up more than 0.95%. This sample comprised CD4+ T cells sorted from blood, obtained at week 0. These receptors came from a human donor with alopecia areata.

The chain links TRBV30 to TRBJ2-1; perhaps TRBD1 as D (6 bases). Germline assignment: CDR1 GTSNPN and CDR2 SVGIG (reference sequence). This CDR3 is 9 amino acids long. V lost 7 bases, J lost 16 bases, and 14 bases lay in between. The CDR3 loop is CALGQLPFF. The CDR3 DNA sequence: TGTGCCTTAGGACAGCTACCTTTCTTC.

The chain combines TRBV10-1 with TRBJ2-3, with 13 bases aligning to TRBD2. CDR1 is WNHNN, CDR2 SYGVQD, per germline (reference sequence). The V and J ends lost 6 bases and 3 bases, in that order; junction bases with no gene match: 6. CDR3 length: 16 residues. CDR3 in amino acids: CASSPLTSGRTDTQYF. Written as DNA, the CDR3 is TGCGCCAGCAGCCCTTTGACTAGCGGGAGGACAGATACGCAGTATTTT.

This clone has only a few counts. The chain couples TRBV29-1 to TRBJ2-7, with a possible D match to TRBD2 (5 bases). The CDR3 contains 14 residues. Germline values: CDR1 SQVTM, CDR2 ANQGSEA. Between the trimmed V and J ends, which lost 1 base and 0 bases, there was a span of 10 bases. CDR3 in amino acids: CSVEVVSGSYEQYF. The CDR3 DNA follows: TGCAGCGTTGAAGTCGTAAGCGGCTCCTACGAGCAGTACTTC.

This clone was counted between two and nine times. J is TRBJ2-3 and V is TRBV6-6; D remains unclear. V gave up 6 bases and J gave up 6 bases, with 10 bases separating them. The length of the CDR3 is 12 residues. Germline CDR1 is MNHNY and CDR2 is SVGAGI (reference sequence). The CDR3 DNA sequence: TGTGCCAGCAGCCAAGAGTCGGATACGCAGTATTTT. It specifies CASSQESDTQYF.

Only a few counts were recorded for this clone. The gene calls are TRBV14 and TRBJ2-2; unclear D gene. Germline V gives CDR1 SGHDN, CDR2 FVKESK. Trimming took 4 bases from V and 1 from J, leaving 4 bases between them. The CDR3 is 13 amino acids. The CDR3: CASSRWNTGELFF. CDR3 in DNA: TGTGCCAGCAGCCGGTGGAACACCGGGGAGCTGTTTTTT.

The CDR3 DNA reads TGTGCCAGCAGTTTAGACGATACGCAGTATTTT. It codes for CASSLDDTQYF. The V gene is TRBV28, the J gene TRBJ2-3; D ambiguous. This CDR3 is built from 11 residues. Between the trimmed V and J ends, which lost 2 bases and 6 bases, there was a span of 3 bases. Germline lookup yields CDR1 MDHEN and CDR2 SYDVKM.

The chain combines TRBV7-9 with TRBJ2-3; the D gene is possibly TRBD1 (6 bases). This CDR3 is built from 13 residues. Looked up from germline, CDR1 is SEHNR and CDR2 is FQNEAQ (reference sequence). Trimming pared 6 bases from V and 3 bases from J, leaving 10 bases between. This chain's CDR3 is CASSYRETDTQYF. CDR3 DNA sequence: TGTGCCAGCAGTTACAGGGAAACAGATACGCAGTATTTT.

This clone was recorded a few times. The chain has TRBV7-3 and TRBJ1-2; D perhaps matches TRBD1 (6 bases). From germline, CDR1 is SGHTA and CDR2 FQGTGA. V lost 6 bases and J 5 bases, leaving 16 bases between the germline ends. CDR3 length equals 14 residues. CDR3 nucleotides: TGTGCCAGCAGACCAGGGGCAGATGGGTATGGCTACACCTTC. It yields the protein CASRPGADGYGYTF.

The chain recombines TRBV7-8 with TRBJ1-4, with 10 bases aligning to TRBD1. CDR3 length equals 15 residues. Germline CDR1 SGHVS, CDR2 FQNEAQ. V lost 4 bases and J lost 7; bases outside the gene matches: 6. The CDR3 DNA follows: TGTGCCAGCAGCTCCGCCGGGACAGGGGCTGAAAAACTGTTTTTT. It codes for CASSSAGTGAEKLFF.

V usage is TRBV30 and J usage is TRBJ1-1; D gene ambiguous. The germline CDR1 and CDR2 sequences are GTSNPN and SVGIG (reference sequence). The CDR3 covers 13 residues. The ends were cut back, 3 bases at V and 0 bases at J, with 8 bases in the middle. The CDR3 here is CAWRAQMNTEAFF. CDR3 coding DNA: TGTGCCTGGAGGGCGCAGATGAACACTGAAGCTTTCTTT.

V usage is TRBV7-6 and J usage is TRBJ2-5; 9 bases fit TRBD2. J was trimmed by 0 bases and V by 5 bases; bases with no gene match: 10. This CDR3 comprises 17 residues. Germline V CDR1 and CDR2: SGHVS, FNYEAQ. Here the CDR3 reads CASSPAFRLADQETQYF. CDR3 bases: TGTGCCAGCAGCCCGGCGTTCCGACTAGCGGACCAAGAGACCCAGTACTTC.

This chain connects TRBV11-2 to TRBJ2-1; 8 nucleotides agree with TRBD2. Germline assignment: CDR1 SGHAT and CDR2 FQNNGV. CDR3 length equals 14 residues. Losses at the gene ends were 2 bases for V and 9 bases for J; bases not matched to a gene: 6. The CDR3 nucleotides are TGTGCCAGCAGCTTATCGGGAGGGCCGAGTGAGCAGTTCTTC. Translating it yields CASSLSGGPSEQFF.

This clone was observed at least ten times. The rearrangement links TRBV15 to TRBJ1-4, with 7 bases aligning to TRBD1. Germline V CDR1 and CDR2: LNHNV, YYDKDF (reference sequence). This CDR3 region has 16 residues. V was clipped by 0 bases and J by 3 bases; unmatched bases: 4. CDR3 region: CATSRETTGPNEKLFF. CDR3 coding DNA: TGTGCCACCAGCAGAGAAACGACAGGGCCTAATGAAAAACTGTTTTTT.

The V gene is TRBV29-1, the J gene TRBJ1-1; the D gene is possibly TRBD1 (6 bases). This CDR3 spans 11 amino acids. Germline V gives CDR1 SQVTM, CDR2 ANQGSEA. Deletions cut 7 bases from V and 6 bases from J, with 12 bases between. CDR3 residues: CSAKRQAEAFF. CDR3 coding DNA: TGCAGCGCCAAAAGACAGGCTGAAGCTTTCTTT.

This sequence joins TRBV27 and TRBJ2-7, with 11 bases lining up with TRBD2. Germline loops: CDR1 MNHEY, CDR2 SMNVEV (reference sequence). CDR3 size: 16 residues. Losses at the gene ends were 7 bases for V and 4 bases for J; bases not matched to a gene: 12. CDR3 sequence: CASKSGLSGRVYEQYF. The CDR3 DNA is TGTGCCAGCAAATCGGGCCTTAGCGGGAGGGTGTACGAGCAGTACTTC.

This chain links TRBV6-5 with TRBJ1-2, with 8 bases identical to TRBD1. The CDR3 runs to 14 residues. V was pared by 6 bases and J by 8 bases, with 11 bases of the junction left unmatched. Germline V CDR1 and CDR2: MNHEY, SVGAGI. As DNA, the CDR3 is TGTGCCAGCAGCACTGATCGACAGGGGTCCGGCTACACCTTC. This sequence encodes CASSTDRQGSGYTF.

This rearrangement joins TRBV2 to TRBJ2-2; 11 nucleotides line up with TRBD2. The CDR3 consists of 15 residues. Germline CDR1 SNHLY, CDR2 FYNNEI. Trimming cost V 4 bases and J 6 bases; bases outside gene matches: 4. The CDR3 region has the DNA TGTGCCAGCAGTGTGACTAGCGGGATCCCCGGGGAGCTGTTTTTT. Protein: CASSVTSGIPGELFF.

This clone was recorded a few times. CDR3 loop: CASTLAAHEQYF. The CDR3 DNA is TGCGCCAGCACACTAGCTGCCCACGAGCAGTACTTC. This chain joins TRBV5-1 and TRBJ2-7; TRBD2 might be the D (6 bases). V shed 6 bases and J shed 5 bases, with 12 bases lying between them. Germline lookup yields CDR1 SGHRS and CDR2 YFSETQ. This CDR3 contains 12 residues.

This chain uses TRBV9 with TRBJ1-1; D might be TRBD1 (6 bases). CDR1 is SGDLS and CDR2 is YYNGEE in the germline V gene. Trimming took 2 bases from V and 10 from J, leaving 15 bases between them. CDR3 length: 13 amino acids. DNA of the CDR3: TGTGCCAGCAGCGTCCTACAGGGCGGGGGAGCTTTCTTT. As protein: CASSVLQGGGAFF.

This chain joins TRBV6-6 and TRBJ1-3, with TRBD1 as a possible D gene (5 bases). The CDR3 has 13 residues. V was cut by 5 bases and J by 9 bases, with 14 bases left in between. The germline V gene has CDR1 MNHNY and CDR2 SVGAGI (reference sequence). CDR3 residues: CASSQGRFGTIYF. The CDR3 nucleotides read TGTGCCAGCAGTCAGGGCAGATTCGGCACCATATATTTT.

This clone has a handful of counts. The V and J genes are TRBV5-1 and TRBJ1-2; 8 bases are a match to TRBD1. CDR1 and CDR2 (germline): SGHRS, YFSETQ. CDR3 length: 15 residues. The ends lost 0 bases at V and 2 bases at J; junction bases unmatched: 3. CDR3: CASSLGGQGNYGYTF. The CDR3 coding sequence is TGCGCCAGCAGCTTGGGTGGACAGGGCAACTATGGCTACACCTTC.

V is TRBV18 and J is TRBJ2-5; D is unclear. CDR1 and CDR2 from the germline V gene are KGHSH and LQKENI. The CDR3 is made up of 15 amino acids. V lost 3 bases and J lost 1, with 12 bases in between. CDR3 sequence reads: CASSPVVSFQETQYF. Written as DNA, the CDR3 is TGTGCCAGCTCACCGGTCGTCAGCTTCCAAGAGACCCAGTACTTC.

This rearrangement joins TRBV28 to TRBJ2-1; tentative D call: TRBD2 (6 bases). V was cut by 6 bases and J by 7 bases, with 19 bases left in between. This CDR3 region has 15 residues. Per germline, CDR1 MDHEN and CDR2 SYDVKM. CDR3 residues: CASSPSGPGGNEQFF. CDR3 nucleotides: TGTGCCAGCAGCCCGAGCGGCCCTGGGGGGAATGAGCAGTTCTTC.

The gene calls are TRBV5-1 and TRBJ2-3; perhaps TRBD2 as D (5 bases). V was clipped by 2 bases and J by 7 bases, with 8 bases between them. The CDR3 is 12 amino acids. Germline CDR1 reads SGHRS; CDR2 reads YFSETQ. The CDR3 sequence is CASSFAGNTQYF. DNA of the CDR3: TGCGCCAGCAGCTTCGCGGGTAATACGCAGTATTTT.

The chain links TRBV2 to TRBJ2-5, with TRBD1 identical over 7 bases. CDR3 size: 15 residues. V was clipped by 5 bases and J by 3 bases; unmatched bases: 9. Germline CDR1 SNHLY, CDR2 FYNNEI. The DNA of the CDR3 is TGTGCCAGCAGTTCGGCGACAGGGCGGAAAGAGACCCAGTACTTC. It is translated as CASSSATGRKETQYF.

The chain combines TRBV6-1 with TRBJ2-2; 7 bases are a match to TRBD1. V shed 6 bases, J shed 6 bases, and the junction held 1 base outside the gene matches. Germline V gene lookup returns CDR1 MNHNS and CDR2 SASEGT. CDR3 length equals 12 residues. CDR3 loop: CASRGGPGELFF. The DNA for the CDR3 is TGTGCCAGCAGAGGGGGCCCCGGGGAGCTGTTTTTT.

The V call is TRBV27, the J call TRBJ2-2; D is uncertain. CDR1 and CDR2 (germline): MNHEY, SMNVEV (reference sequence). The V end lost 5 bases, the J end lost 7 bases, and 8 bases lay between the germline ends. The CDR3 runs to 12 residues. The DNA of the CDR3 is TGTGCCAGCAGTCGCCTAGGCGGGGAGCTGTTTTTT. It yields the protein CASSRLGGELFF.